Reported below is one T cell receptor beta chain. This specimen comes from a study of patients and donors after allogeneic stem cell transplantation. TCRdb analysed the RT-PCR reads with MiXCR anew, one entry per CDR3 protein. The sample shows about 230,000 distinct CDR3 sequences, 12% to 15% of them seen only once. Sequencing was performed on blood, either unsorted or a sorted T cell fraction (not recorded which). This TCR came from a human donor who was either an allogeneic HSCT recipient or a stem cell or donor lymphocyte infusion donor (not recorded which). It is not recorded whose cells these are; they may come from a transplant donor.

The CDR3 DNA is TGTGCCACCAGTGATTCAATTTTGGGGGAGCAGTACTTC. Translated: CATSDSILGEQYF. This rearrangement joins TRBV24-1 to TRBJ2-7; D not certain. V was pared by 2 bases and J by 7 bases, with 11 bases between. The CDR3 has 13 amino acids. CDR1 and CDR2 from the germline V gene are KGHDR and SFDVKD.